This T cell receptor (beta chain) is drawn from a study of regulatory T cells in long-lasting Graves disease. Noted time point: persistent/refractory GD, antithyroid drugs over 5 years with positive TRAb. RNA isolated from PBMCs was used to make the TCR library. The authors built TCR beta libraries using iRepertoire HTBI primers and Arm-PCR of CDR3 regions. TCRdb processed the multiplex PCR reads anew with MiXCR; each CDR3 protein has one entry. The sample lists around 460,000 distinct CDR3 sequences; under 25% were seen once. J lost 4 bases, V lost 8 bases, and 14 bases had no gene match. The CDR3 covers 16 residues. The germline V gene has CDR1 MDHEN and CDR2 SYDVKM. There are a few counts of this clonotype.

The rearrangement links TRBV28 to TRBJ2-3, with 8 positions matching TRBD2. The TCR comes from a female donor with Graves disease. The sequencing used peripheral blood mononuclear cells (PBMCs), collected when the disease was refractory, from a patient treated with antithyroid drugs. CDR3: CASYSNPGRGADTQYF. CDR3 nucleotides: TGTGCCAGCTACTCCAACCCCGGGAGGGGCGCAGATACGCAGTATTTT. The full variable domain, rest sourced from reference TRBV28 and TRBJ2-3, is DVKVTQSSRYLVKRTGEKVFLECVQDMDHENMFWYRQDPGLGLRLIYFSYDVKMKEKGDIPEGYSVSREKKERFSLILESASTNQTSMYLCASYSNPGRGADTQYFGPGTRLTVL.